This is a list of T cell receptor beta chains from one sample in a study of Ad26.COV2.S vaccination and SARS-CoV-2 variants. Libraries were prepared by immunoSEQ multiplex PCR; TCRdb keeps only in-frame clonotypes and omits some of them. The sample contains more than 350,000 clones, approximately 90% of which appear only once. The sample was peripheral blood, taken in a trial of Ad26.COV2.S vaccine versus placebo. These TCRs come from a person aged 18-65 years who received the Ad26.COV2.S COVID-19 vaccine or a placebo. Each CDR3 is given with its conserved first and last residue. The D gene is left open where the match is weak. Clone size is shown for a subset of rows, as once, few, many or a class of expanded clone.

CDR3,DNA,D,V,J,size
CASSLGALDTQYF,TGTGCCAGCAGCTTGGGGGCCCTAGATACGCAGTATTTT,.,TRBV5-6,TRBJ2-3,.
CASSILDRATDQPQHF,TGTGCCAGTAGTATTCTAGACAGGGCGACCGATCAGCCCCAGCATTTT,TRBD1,TRBV19,TRBJ1-5,few
CSVVVSGTEAFF,TGCAGCGTTGTGGTCTCGGGCACTGAAGCTTTCTTT,.,TRBV29-1,TRBJ1-1,.
CASSFQRNHGNTEAFF,TGTGCCAGCAGCTTTCAGAGAAATCATGGGAACACTGAAGCTTTCTTT,.,TRBV5-4,TRBJ1-1,few
CASSLNLVSTDTQYF,TGCGCCAGCAGCTTGAACCTTGTCAGCACAGATACGCAGTATTTT,.,TRBV5-1,TRBJ2-3,.
CASSRRLAGGANEQFF,TGTGCCAGCAGCCGCCGACTAGCGGGAGGAGCCAATGAGCAGTTCTTC,TRBD2,TRBV3-1/TRBV3-2,TRBJ2-1,.
CASSREPNTDTQYF,TGCGCCAGCAGCCGCGAACCCAACACAGATACGCAGTATTTT,.,TRBV10-1,TRBJ2-3,.
CASSLAVRTDTQYF,TGTGCCAGCAGCTTGGCGGTCCGCACAGATACGCAGTATTTT,.,TRBV5-6,TRBJ2-3,.
CASSPGLRTSPSNEQFF,TGTGCCAGCTCACCTGGTTTAAGGACTAGTCCGTCCAATGAGCAGTTCTTC,TRBD2,TRBV18,TRBJ2-1,few
CSVRPGFADTDTQYF,TGCAGCGTTCGTCCCGGATTCGCGGACACAGATACGCAGTATTTT,.,TRBV29-1,TRBJ2-3,.
CASSQGQRQHNTEAFF,TGTGCCAGCAGCCAAGGTCAGAGACAACACAACACTGAAGCTTTCTTT,.,TRBV4-2,TRBJ1-1,.
CASAGIQGRPNEKLFF,TGCGCCAGCGCCGGGATCCAGGGGAGGCCTAATGAAAAACTGTTTTTT,.,TRBV4-1,TRBJ1-4,.
CASSEAGTGYNGYTF,TGTGCCAGCAGTGAGGCCGGGACAGGGTATAATGGCTACACCTTC,TRBD1,TRBV6-1,TRBJ1-2,.
CASSMMGYNEQFF,TGTGCCAGCAGTATGATGGGCTACAATGAGCAGTTCTTC,.,TRBV2,TRBJ2-1,.
CASSQDGRQENTEAFF,TGCGCCAGCAGCCAAGACGGGAGACAGGAGAACACTGAAGCTTTCTTT,.,TRBV4-1,TRBJ1-1,.
CASSSLTGVSGNTIYF,TGTGCCAGCAGCTCCCTAACAGGGGTCTCTGGAAACACCATATATTTT,TRBD1,TRBV7-2,TRBJ1-3,.
CASGATGEYEQFF,TGCGCCAGCGGGGCGACAGGGGAGTATGAGCAGTTCTTC,TRBD1,TRBV5-1,TRBJ2-1,.
CASSPMWESPLHF,TGTGCCAGCTCGCCTATGTGGGAATCACCCCTCCACTTT,.,TRBV18,TRBJ1-6,once
CASSRTGQTGNTIYF,TGCGCCAGCAGCAGAACGGGACAGACTGGAAACACCATATATTTT,TRBD1,TRBV5-1,TRBJ1-3,.
CASSDDRDRGVGSGNTIYF,TGTGCCAGCAGTGACGACCGGGACAGGGGGGTAGGATCTGGAAACACCATATATTTT,TRBD1,TRBV6-4,TRBJ1-3,.
CASSQQRTVFPYEQYF,TGCGCCAGCAGCCAACAAAGGACAGTCTTTCCCTACGAGCAGTACTTC,.,TRBV4-3,TRBJ2-7,.
CASSYGDRKGYTF,TGTGCCAGCAGTTATGGAGACAGGAAGGGCTACACCTTC,.,TRBV6-5,TRBJ1-2,.
CASSQDPGAANYGYTF,TGTGCCAGCAGCCAAGATCCAGGGGCAGCTAACTATGGCTACACCTTC,.,TRBV14,TRBJ1-2,.
CASSELGGPTSGNTIYF,TGTGCCAGCAGTGAATTGGGAGGGCCGACCTCTGGAAACACCATATATTTT,.,TRBV25-1,TRBJ1-3,.
CASSEQGPSTEAFF,TGTGCCAGCAGTGAGCAGGGACCGAGCACTGAAGCTTTCTTT,.,TRBV2,TRBJ1-1,.
CASKGSGANVLTF,TGTGCCAGTAAGGGTTCTGGGGCCAACGTCCTGACTTTC,.,TRBV19,TRBJ2-6,.
CASSPPGQFLEAFF,TGTGCCAGCTCACCACCTGGACAGTTTCTTGAAGCTTTCTTT,.,TRBV18,TRBJ1-1,.
CAWSVRRYNEQFF,TGTGCCTGGAGTGTAAGGCGCTACAATGAGCAGTTCTTC,.,TRBV30,TRBJ2-1,.
CASSHSGRSYNEQFF,TGTGCCAGCAGCCATTCGGGACGGTCCTACAATGAGCAGTTCTTC,.,TRBV3-1/TRBV3-2,TRBJ2-1,.
CSVGSGEKLFF,TGCAGCGTTGGATCAGGGGAAAAACTGTTTTTT,.,TRBV29-1,TRBJ1-4,.
CASSSPRGGSGRNNEQFF,TGTGCCAGCAGCTCCCCCAGGGGAGGAAGCGGAAGAAACAATGAGCAGTTCTTC,.,TRBV11-2,TRBJ2-1,.
CASSPRSGGLNEQFF,TGTGCCAGCTCACCAAGGTCGGGAGGCCTGAATGAGCAGTTCTTC,TRBD2,TRBV18,TRBJ2-1,.
CASSLGMTGQETQYF,TGTGCCAGCAGCTTGGGTATGACAGGCCAAGAGACCCAGTACTTC,.,TRBV5-8,TRBJ2-5,.
CASSDRGRGTEAFF,TGCGCCAGCTCGGACAGGGGGCGGGGTACTGAAGCTTTCTTT,TRBD1,TRBV4-1,TRBJ1-1,once
CATSDSGNYGYTF,TGTGCCACCAGTGACAGTGGGAACTATGGCTACACCTTC,.,TRBV24-1,TRBJ1-2,once
CSVMGNEQFF,TGCAGCGTTATGGGCAATGAGCAGTTCTTC,.,TRBV29-1,TRBJ2-1,.
CASNWGGWFYEQYF,TGTGCCAGCAACTGGGGGGGCTGGTTCTACGAGCAGTACTTC,.,TRBV27,TRBJ2-7,.